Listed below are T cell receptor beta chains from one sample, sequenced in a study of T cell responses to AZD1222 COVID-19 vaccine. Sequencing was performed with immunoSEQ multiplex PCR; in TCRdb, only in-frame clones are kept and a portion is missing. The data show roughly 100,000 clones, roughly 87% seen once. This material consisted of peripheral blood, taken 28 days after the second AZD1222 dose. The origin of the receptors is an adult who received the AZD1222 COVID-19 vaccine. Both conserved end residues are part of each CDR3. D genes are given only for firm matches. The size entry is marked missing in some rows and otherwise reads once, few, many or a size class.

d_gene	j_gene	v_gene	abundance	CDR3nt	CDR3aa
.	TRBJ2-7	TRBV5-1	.	TGCGCCAGCAGGAGCAGAACTGGGTCCTACGAGCAGTACTTC	CASRSRTGSYEQYF
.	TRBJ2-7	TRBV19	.	TGTGCCAGTAGTACGTACACCGGCTACGAGCAGTACTTC	CASSTYTGYEQYF
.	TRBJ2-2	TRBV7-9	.	TGTGCCAGCAGTGGTGGAAGGGACGCGAACACCGGGGAGCTGTTTTTT	CASSGGRDANTGELFF
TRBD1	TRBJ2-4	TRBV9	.	TGTGCCAGCAGCGTAGCCCCAGGGGGCGAGGGAAACATTCAGTACTTC	CASSVAPGGEGNIQYF
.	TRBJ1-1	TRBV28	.	TGTGCCAGCACTGGACAGTTCGACACTGAAGCTTTCTTT	CASTGQFDTEAFF
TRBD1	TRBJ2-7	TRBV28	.	TGTGCCAGCCTTGGGGGGGACAGGGCCCACGAGCAGTACTTC	CASLGGDRAHEQYF
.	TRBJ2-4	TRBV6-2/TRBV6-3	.	TGTGCCAGCAGTTATCGCCTACGCGGGCTAGCCAAAAACATTCAGTACTTC	CASSYRLRGLAKNIQYF
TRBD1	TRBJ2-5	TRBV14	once	TGTGCCAGCAGCCGAGGGGACACGGACAGGGTCCTTCAAGAGACCCAGTACTTC	CASSRGDTDRVLQETQYF
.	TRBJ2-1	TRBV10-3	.	TGTGCCATTGGGGGGCTGACCTCCTACAATGAGCAGTTCTTC	CAIGGLTSYNEQFF
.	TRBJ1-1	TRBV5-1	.	TGCGCCAGCAGCTTTTCGACAGACATGAACACTGAAGCTTTCTTT	CASSFSTDMNTEAFF
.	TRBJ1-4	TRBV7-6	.	TGTGCCAGCAGCTCCGGCTCCAGGGGTGTAGGGGAAAAACTGTTTTTT	CASSSGSRGVGEKLFF
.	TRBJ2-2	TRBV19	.	TGTGCCAGTAGTATTACCGGGGACGGGGAGCTGTTTTTT	CASSITGDGELFF
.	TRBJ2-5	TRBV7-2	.	TGTGCCAGCAGCTTTCTTATAACCCGAACCCAAGAGACCCAGTACTTC	CASSFLITRTQETQYF
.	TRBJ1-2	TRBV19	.	TGTGCCAGCGAGGCCTCACCCCCAGGGGTCGGCTATGGCTACACCTTC	CASEASPPGVGYGYTF
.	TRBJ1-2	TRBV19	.	TGTGCCAGTAGTATTTCCAGACAGAGAGGATTGGGAGTCTCGGGCTACACCTTC	CASSISRQRGLGVSGYTF
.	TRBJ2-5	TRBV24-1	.	TGTGCCACCAGTGATATCAGGGACCGGGAGACCCAGTACTTC	CATSDIRDRETQYF
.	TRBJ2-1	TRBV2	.	TGTGCCAGCAGTAGCCAGGGTCAACGGGGGGAGCAGTTCTTC	CASSSQGQRGEQFF
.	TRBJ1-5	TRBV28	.	TGTGCCAGCAGTTTAACTTTTGGTCGGCAGCCCCAGCATTTT	CASSLTFGRQPQHF
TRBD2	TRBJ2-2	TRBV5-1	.	TGCGCCAGCAGCCGACTAGCGGTAAACACCGGGGAGCTGTTTTTT	CASSRLAVNTGELFF
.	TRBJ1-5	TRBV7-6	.	TGTGCCAGCAGCTTAGGGACACCGGAATCCAATCAGCCCCAGCATTTT	CASSLGTPESNQPQHF
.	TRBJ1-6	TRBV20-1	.	TGCAGTGCTAGTCGTCAAGGTCTTGCTGATTCACCCCTCCACTTT	CSASRQGLADSPLHF
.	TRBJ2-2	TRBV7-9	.	TGTGCCAGCAGCTTAGCGGCAGGGGCCGGGGAGCTGTTTTTT	CASSLAAGAGELFF
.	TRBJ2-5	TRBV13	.	TGTGCCAGCAGCTTAGAACGCCAAGAGACCCAGTACTTC	CASSLERQETQYF
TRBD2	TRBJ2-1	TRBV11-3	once	TGTGCCAGCAGTCGCCGGCCGGGACTAGCGGGAGGAAAGGATGAGCAGTTCTTC	CASSRRPGLAGGKDEQFF
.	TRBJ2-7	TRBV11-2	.	TGTGCCAGCAGCTTACTAGCCCCTTCCTACGAGCAGTACTTC	CASSLLAPSYEQYF
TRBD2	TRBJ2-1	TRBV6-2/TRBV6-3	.	TGTGCCAGCAGTTTTGGGACTAGCGGGAGTTTAGCCTACAATGAGCAGTTCTTC	CASSFGTSGSLAYNEQFF
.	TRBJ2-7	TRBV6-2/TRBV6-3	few	TGTGCCAGCAGCCTCGGAGACTACGAGCAGTACTTC	CASSLGDYEQYF
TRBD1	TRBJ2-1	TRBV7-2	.	TGTGCCAGCAGCCTAACCGGGACAGACTACAATGAGCAGTTCTTC	CASSLTGTDYNEQFF
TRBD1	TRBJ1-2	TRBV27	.	TGTGCCAGCAGTTTATCCGGGACAGCTTATTATGGCTACACCTTC	CASSLSGTAYYGYTF
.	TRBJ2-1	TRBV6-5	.	TGTGCCAGCAGACGACTTGGCGGCAATGAGCAGTTCTTC	CASRRLGGNEQFF
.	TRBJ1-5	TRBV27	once	TGTGCCAGCAGTTTTGGCAGGGACGACCAGCCCCAGCATTTT	CASSFGRDDQPQHF
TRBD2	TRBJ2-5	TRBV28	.	TGTGCCAGCAGAACGTCGGGCGGGAGGCTGGAGACCCAGTACTTC	CASRTSGGRLETQYF
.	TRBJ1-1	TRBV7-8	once	TGTGCCAGCAGCCCTGGAGCTTTAGGGAGTACTGAAGCTTTCTTT	CASSPGALGSTEAFF
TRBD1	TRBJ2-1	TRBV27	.	TGTGCCAGCAGTTTACGAGGGACAGGCCTTTACAATGAGCAGTTCTTC	CASSLRGTGLYNEQFF
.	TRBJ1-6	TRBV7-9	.	TGTGCCAGCAGCCAAAGTCTCCTCCGCGGCTCACCCCTCCACTTT	CASSQSLLRGSPLHF